Listed here is a single T cell receptor (beta chain). The source of the sample is a study of blood T cell repertoires in COVID-19. The overall study: Specimens from acute and convalescent COVID-19 originated in the United States, Italy and Spain. PBMCs, B-cell-depleted T cells, or T cells were the source of the cDNA or gDNA that made up the material.

In the authors' methods: Estimation of nucleated cell counts relied on the amplification of reference gene primers. The protocol was immunoSEQ multiplex PCR, while the TCRdb copy is restricted to in-frame clones and leaves out a portion. V and J calls and clone size are given by that table; D and trimming were obtained from the DNA. Of under 300,000 clones in the sample, around 83% are singletons; the top ten hold 9.6%. V was cut by 3 bases and J by 2 bases, with 6 bases left in between. Germline CDR1 and CDR2: SGHDT and YYEEEE. The length of the CDR3 is 13 residues. The chain uses TRBV5-6 and TRBJ1-5; D gene uncertain. Sequencing was carried out using peripheral blood. This TCR came from a woman older than 75 with acute or convalescent COVID-19. CDR3 DNA: TGTGCCAGCAGCTCGGGAGGCAATCAGCCCCAGCATTTT. Amino acids: CASSSGGNQPQHF.